The entry below describes one T cell receptor (beta chain). At one end the junction does not follow the germline gene, possibly because of a read error. The source of the sample is a study of CD8 T cells in Susac syndrome. The CDR3 sequence is 16 residues long. Germline assignment: CDR1 MNHNS and CDR2 SASEGT. Reverse transcription of roughly 0.45 to 1 ug RNA was performed with random hexamers. An immunoSEQ multiplex PCR generated amplified TCR beta CDR3 products spanning 54 Vbeta and 13 Jbeta. One entry per CDR3 protein results from TCRdb running MiXCR on the immunoSEQ multiplex PCR reads. This sample has hundreds of thousands of distinct CDR3 sequences; just over 90% occur once, and the top ten carry roughly 0.07%.

The receptor was isolated from a human donor with multiple sclerosis. The sequenced sample was CD4+ T cells from PBMCs. The V gene is TRBV6-1, the J gene TRBJ2-3; 11 bases match TRBD2. CDR3 in amino acids: CAISDVLAGETDTQYF. CDR3 coding DNA: TGTGCCATCAGTGATGTACTAGCGGGGGAAACAGATACGCAGTATTTT.